The 28 T cell receptor beta chains below all came from one sample that was sequenced in a study of blood T cell repertoires in COVID-19. Profiling relied on immunoSEQ multiplex PCR, and the TCRdb table lists in-frame clones only, not all of them. The data contain 70,000 to 85,000 clones, 86% of them seen just once; the ten biggest clones take up roughly 1.9%. The sample was peripheral blood. Receptors originate from a woman between 55 and 75 years old with acute or convalescent COVID-19.

The genes are TRBV4-2 and TRBJ1-2; unclear D gene. CDR1 is LGHNA, CDR2 YNFKEQ, per germline. V was trimmed by 1 base and J by 7 bases, leaving 10 bases between them. CDR3 length equals 13 residues. DNA for the CDR3: TGTGCCAGCAGCCAAGCACAGTTGAGTGGCTACACCTTC. Translation gives CASSQAQLSGYTF.

This chain uses TRBV4-1 with TRBJ1-5; 7 nucleotides match TRBD1. The germline V gene has CDR1 MGHRA and CDR2 YSYEKL. With V trimmed by 0 bases and J by 6 bases, 8 bases remained unmatched. This CDR3 contains 16 residues. CDR3 region: CASSQDPRGISQPQHF. CDR3 bases: TGCGCCAGCAGCCAAGATCCCAGGGGGATTAGTCAGCCCCAGCATTTT.

This rearrangement joins TRBV28 to TRBJ1-1, with a weak D call TRBD1 (6 bases). This CDR3 has 16 amino acids. Germline CDR1 reads MDHEN; CDR2 reads SYDVKM. Trimming shortened V by 5 bases and J by 0 bases, and 16 bases separated the two germline ends. DNA for the CDR3: TGTGCCAGCAGTCCGCAGGGGCTACCCATGAACACTGAAGCTTTCTTT. Protein sequence: CASSPQGLPMNTEAFF.

The CDR3: CASSSSVTSYNEQFF. The CDR3 DNA follows: TGTGCCAGCAGCTCCTCGGTAACCTCCTACAATGAGCAGTTCTTC. The genes are TRBV7-3 and TRBJ2-1; D not certain. The length of the CDR3 is 15 residues. Germline V gives CDR1 SGHTA, CDR2 FQGTGA. The ends were cut back, 4 bases at V and 0 bases at J, with 10 bases in the middle.

The chain employs TRBV5-6 and TRBJ2-3; the D is unclear. The CDR3 covers 14 residues. Trimming left V 3 bases short and J 0 bases short, with 8 bases between. CDR1 is SGHDT, CDR2 YYEEEE, per germline. CDR3 DNA sequence: TGTGCCAGCAGCTCTAAGAAAAGCACAGATACGCAGTATTTT. This encodes CASSSKKSTDTQYF. The full variable domain, in which reference TRBV5-6 and TRBJ2-3 provide the parts outside the CDR3, is DAGVTQSPTHLIKTRGQQVTLRCSPKSGHDTVSWYQQALGQGPQFIFQYYEEEERQRGNFPDRFSGHQFPNYSSELNVNALLLGDSALYLCASSSKKSTDTQYFGPGTRLTVL.

The chain uses TRBV27 and TRBJ2-2, with TRBD2 matching 9 bases. CDR3 length: 21 amino acids. CDR1 MNHEY and CDR2 SMNVEV come from the germline V gene (reference sequence). Losses at the gene ends were 1 base for V and 3 bases for J; bases not matched to a gene: 18. The CDR3 reads CASSLFAPRGRGGLYTGELFF. The DNA for the CDR3 is TGTGCCAGCAGTTTATTCGCCCCTCGGGGGCGGGGGGGCCTTTACACCGGGGAGCTGTTTTTT.

The chain uses TRBV29-1 and TRBJ2-2, with D possibly matching TRBD2 (6 bases). With 7 bases removed from V and 5 bases from J, the gap between germline ends came to 11 bases. The CDR3 extends over 12 amino acids. Per germline, CDR1 SQVTM and CDR2 ANQGSEA. CDR3 in amino acids: CSAGTSTGELFF. CDR3 DNA sequence: TGCAGCGCCGGGACTTCAACCGGGGAGCTGTTTTTT.

This chain joins TRBV5-8 and TRBJ1-6; D unclear. The CDR3 is 16 residues long. Germline V gene data show CDR1 as SGHTS and CDR2 as YDEGEE. V was trimmed by 1 base and J by 0 bases, leaving 8 bases between them. The CDR3: CASSLLGSSYNSPLHF. The DNA for the CDR3 is TGTGCCAGCAGCTTGCTGGGGAGCTCCTATAATTCACCCCTCCACTTT.

The chain joins TRBV9 to TRBJ1-6; D uncertain. Trimming stripped 3 bases from V and 8 bases from J, with 12 bases between. Germline V gives CDR1 SGDLS, CDR2 YYNGEE. CDR3 size: 14 residues. As DNA, the CDR3 is TGTGCCAGCAGCGAGGAGATGTTGTATTCACCCCTCCACTTT. Translation gives CASSEEMLYSPLHF. The whole variable domain, filled in from reference TRBV9 and TRBJ1-6, reads DSGVTQTPKHLITATGQRVTLRCSPRSGDLSVYWYQQSLDQGLQFLIQYYNGEERAKGNILERFSAQQFPDLHSELNLSSLELGDSALYFCASSEEMLYSPLHFGNGTRLTVT.

The rearrangement uses TRBV5-6 and TRBJ1-6; D perhaps matches TRBD1 (6 bases). CDR3 length: 14 residues. Germline V lookup: CDR1 SGHDT, CDR2 YYEEEE. Trimming took 3 bases from V and 10 from J, leaving 14 bases between them. The CDR3 sequence is CASSWGQTGSPLHF. The CDR3 nucleotides are TGTGCCAGCAGCTGGGGACAAACTGGGTCACCCCTCCACTTT.

The gene calls are TRBV29-1 and TRBJ1-2; maybe TRBD1 (6 bases). The germline V gene encodes CDR1 SQVTM and CDR2 ANQGSEA. The CDR3 is 16 amino acids. V lost 4 bases and J lost 1, with 19 bases in between. The CDR3 nucleotides read TGCAGCGTTGTGTTGTTGGTGGACAGCGTTAACTATGGCTACACCTTC. It is translated as CSVVLLVDSVNYGYTF.

This clone was found once. This chain connects TRBV28 to TRBJ2-1; 11 bases map to TRBD2. CDR1 and CDR2 (germline): MDHEN, SYDVKM. The length of the CDR3 is 16 residues. V trimming: 3 bases; J trimming: 4 bases; junction bases outside the gene matches: 5. The CDR3 spells CASSFVTSGNYNEQFF. The CDR3 DNA reads TGTGCCAGCAGTTTCGTGACTAGCGGGAATTACAATGAGCAGTTCTTC.

The chain couples TRBV30 to TRBJ1-4, with a weak D call TRBD1 (6 bases). CDR1 GTSNPN and CDR2 SVGIG come from the germline V gene (reference sequence). Between the trimmed V and J ends, which lost 3 bases and 8 bases, there was a span of 16 bases. The CDR3 extends over 14 amino acids. CDR3: CAWSFGQGREKLFF. CDR3 nucleotide sequence: TGTGCCTGGAGCTTCGGGCAGGGGAGAGAAAAACTGTTTTTT.

The J gene is TRBJ1-1, the V gene TRBV24-1, with D hard to call. There are 13 residues in the CDR3. V was shortened by 4 bases and J by 5 bases, with 10 bases between the two germline ends. Germline loops: CDR1 KGHDR, CDR2 SFDVKD. The CDR3 reads CATSEDGETEAFF. The CDR3 DNA reads as TGTGCCACCAGTGAAGATGGAGAGACTGAAGCTTTCTTT.

The chain carries TRBV7-9 and TRBJ2-5; D gene uncertain. Per the germline V gene, CDR1 is SEHNR and CDR2 is FQNEAQ (reference sequence). Trimming left V 4 bases short and J 5 bases short, with 5 bases between. The CDR3 runs 11 residues. CDR3 DNA: TGTGCCAGCAGCTCCTTGGAGACCCAGTACTTC. It encodes CASSSLETQYF.

The chain is built from TRBV9 and TRBJ1-6; 8 nucleotides agree with TRBD1. CDR3 length equals 15 residues. The ends lost 4 bases at V and 7 bases at J; junction bases unmatched: 7. Germline V gene data show CDR1 as SGDLS and CDR2 as YYNGEE. The CDR3 DNA follows: TGTGCCAGCAGCAAGGGACAGGTGGAAAATTCACCCCTCCACTTT. Amino acids: CASSKGQVENSPLHF.

This chain connects TRBV7-2 to TRBJ1-4; D is unresolved. CDR3 size: 14 residues. The germline V and J ends were trimmed by 5 bases and 10 bases, with 17 bases remaining between them. Germline V lookup: CDR1 SGHTA, CDR2 FQGNSA. CDR3 sequence: CASSPNSPLGKLFF. As DNA, the CDR3 is TGTGCCAGCAGCCCGAACAGCCCATTAGGAAAACTGTTTTTT.

The chain uses TRBV5-1 and TRBJ1-1; the D gene is possibly TRBD1 (5 bases). This CDR3 has 14 amino acids. V lost 0 bases, J lost 0 bases, and 6 bases lay in between. Germline V gives CDR1 SGHRS, CDR2 YFSETQ. In DNA, the CDR3 is TGCGCCAGCAGCTTGGACAGGATGAACACTGAAGCTTTCTTT. This sequence encodes CASSLDRMNTEAFF. The entire variable domain, with the rest obtained from reference TRBV5-1 and TRBJ1-1, is as follows: KAGVTQTPRYLIKTRGQQVTLSCSPISGHRSVSWYQQTPGQGLQFLFEYFSETQRNKGNFPGRFSGRQFSNSRSEMNVSTLELGDSALYLCASSLDRMNTEAFFGQGTRLTVV.

The CDR3 sequence is CAWSPKTGPREKLFF. CDR3 coding DNA: TGTGCCTGGAGTCCTAAGACAGGACCGAGGGAAAAACTGTTTTTT. The V and J genes are TRBV30 and TRBJ1-4, with D tentatively TRBD1 (6 bases). Per the germline V gene, CDR1 is GTSNPN and CDR2 is SVGIG (reference sequence). This CDR3 has 15 residues. V lost 2 bases and J 8 bases, leaving 18 bases between the germline ends.

The chain links TRBV2 to TRBJ1-6; 7 bases line up with TRBD1. Looked up from germline, CDR1 is SNHLY and CDR2 is FYNNEI. The trim removed 6 bases at V and 10 bases at J, leaving 9 bases unmatched. The CDR3 is 14 amino acids. The CDR3 DNA reads TGTGCCAGCAGCTCAGACAGGGATGGGTCACCCCTCCACTTT. Protein product: CASSSDRDGSPLHF.

The chain links TRBV30 to TRBJ1-1, with 10 bases lining up with TRBD1. J gave up 10 bases and V 7 bases, and 12 bases lay outside the gene matches. Germline CDR1 reads GTSNPN; CDR2 reads SVGIG (reference sequence). The length of the CDR3 is 13 residues. The CDR3 region has the DNA TGTGCCTCGACAGGGGGCGGGCAAACGGCAGCTTTCTTT. It codes for CASTGGGQTAAFF.

This clone was picked up a small number of times. The chain is built from TRBV11-3 and TRBJ2-1, with D tentatively TRBD1 (7 bases). Trimming removed 2 bases from V and 5 bases from J, with 10 bases in between. Germline V gene data show CDR1 as SGHNT and CDR2 as YENEEA. The CDR3 consists of 14 residues. The CDR3 protein is CASSLPRGDNEQFF. In DNA form, the CDR3 reads TGTGCCAGCAGCTTACCCAGGGGGGACAATGAGCAGTTCTTC.

J is TRBJ2-7 and V is TRBV6-5, with a possible D match to TRBD2 (6 bases). With 8 bases removed from V and 3 bases from J, the gap between germline ends came to 11 bases. Germline values: CDR1 MNHEY, CDR2 SVGAGI. This CDR3 is built from 12 residues. The CDR3 here is CASGTGSYEQYF. CDR3 in DNA: TGTGCCAGCGGAACCGGGAGCTACGAGCAGTACTTC.

The chain is built from TRBV15 and TRBJ2-7; perhaps TRBD2 as D (5 bases). The CDR3 contains 14 residues. V lost 4 bases and J lost 3, with 13 bases in between. Looked up from germline, CDR1 is LNHNV and CDR2 is YYDKDF (reference sequence). Here the CDR3 reads CATSTRHGGYEQYF. For the CDR3, the DNA is TGTGCCACCAGCACCCGACACGGAGGCTACGAGCAGTACTTC.

This chain connects TRBV27 to TRBJ1-1, with 8 bases fitting TRBD1. Germline trimming cut 6 bases from V and 5 bases from J; bases unmatched to any gene: 8. The CDR3 is 14 residues long. CDR1 and CDR2 (germline): MNHEY, SMNVEV (reference sequence). The CDR3 loop is CASRNQGARTEAFF. In DNA form, the CDR3 reads TGTGCCAGCAGAAACCAGGGGGCCAGGACTGAAGCTTTCTTT.

The chain has TRBV29-1 and TRBJ1-1; 9 nucleotides match TRBD1. The germline V gene has CDR1 SQVTM and CDR2 ANQGSEA. V lost 6 bases to trimming and J lost 4 bases; unmatched junction nucleotides: 3. The CDR3 is 12 residues long. CDR3 region: CSVRTGATEAFF. CDR3 DNA sequence: TGCAGCGTCCGGACAGGGGCCACTGAAGCTTTCTTT.

The V call is TRBV10-3, the J call TRBJ1-5; the match to TRBD1 covers 8 bases. V lost 0 bases and J lost 2; bases outside the gene matches: 0. The germline V gene has CDR1 ENHRY and CDR2 SYGVKD. This CDR3 is 15 amino acids long. The DNA for the CDR3 is TGTGCCATCAGTGAGTCGGACAGGGGCAATCAGCCCCAGCATTTT. Protein product: CAISESDRGNQPQHF.

The CDR3 sequence: CASSQGTGSGNTIYF. The CDR3 DNA is TGCGCCAGCAGCCAAGGGACAGGCTCTGGAAACACCATATATTTT. This sequence joins TRBV4-3 and TRBJ1-3, with 7 bases lining up with TRBD1. Germline CDR1 and CDR2: LGHNA and YSLEER. J lost 0 bases, V lost 1 base, and 0 bases had no gene match. The CDR3 has 15 amino acids.